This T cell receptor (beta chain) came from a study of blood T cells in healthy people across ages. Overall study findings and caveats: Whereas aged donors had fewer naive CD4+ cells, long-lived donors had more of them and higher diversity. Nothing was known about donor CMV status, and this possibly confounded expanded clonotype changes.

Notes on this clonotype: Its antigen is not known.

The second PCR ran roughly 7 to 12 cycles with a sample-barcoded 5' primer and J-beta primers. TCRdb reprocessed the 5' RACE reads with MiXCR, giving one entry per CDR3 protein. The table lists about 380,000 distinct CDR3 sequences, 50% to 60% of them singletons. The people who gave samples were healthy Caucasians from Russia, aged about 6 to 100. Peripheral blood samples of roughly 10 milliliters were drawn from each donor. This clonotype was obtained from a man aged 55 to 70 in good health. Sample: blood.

The CDR3 loop is CASSLKGSGSRTIDEQYF. Here the CDR3 DNA reads TGTGCCAGCAGTTTAAAAGGTAGCGGGAGTAGGACTATTGACGAGCAGTACTTC. The genes are TRBV27 and TRBJ2-7; 9 bases align to TRBD2. Per the germline V gene, CDR1 is MNHEY and CDR2 is SMNVEV (reference sequence). The J segment lost 5 bases and the V segment lost 2 bases, leaving 16 bases of the junction unmatched. The CDR3 contains 18 residues.